Below are 30 T cell receptor beta chains sequenced from a single sample in a study of radiotherapy plus CTLA-4 blockade in lung cancer. Assay used: immunoSEQ multiplex PCR; TCRdb lists only in-frame clones, some missing. The sample contains 85,000 to 130,000 clones, roughly 84% of which appear only once. The specimen was peripheral blood, collected from a patient treated with radiotherapy plus ipilimumab. The receptors here all came from a human donor with non-small cell lung cancer that progressed on radiotherapy plus ipilimumab. Some clones in this sample may be carry-over from other donors' samples.

In this sample, this clone turned up once. The chain combines TRBV5-1 with TRBJ1-6; no clear D. The germline gives CDR1 SGHRS, CDR2 YFSETQ. The CDR3 extends over 15 amino acids. Trimming removed 0 bases from V and 6 bases from J, with 10 bases in between. CDR3 nucleotide sequence: TGCGCCAGCAGCTTGGCGACCGCCGGTAATTCACCCCTCCACTTT. Protein sequence: CASSLATAGNSPLHF.

The V and J genes are TRBV11-2 and TRBJ2-1; TRBD1 is a possible D gene (6 bases). The length of the CDR3 is 15 residues. Germline values: CDR1 SGHAT, CDR2 FQNNGV. Deletions cut 3 bases from V and 3 bases from J, with 12 bases between. The CDR3 DNA is TGTGCCAGCAGCTTCCGACAGGTCCTCTACAATGAGCAGTTCTTC. Encoded protein: CASSFRQVLYNEQFF.

This clone was observed a single time. The rearrangement links TRBV15 to TRBJ1-3; D is perhaps TRBD1 (6 bases). The germline CDR1 and CDR2 sequences are LNHNV and YYDKDF (reference sequence). The CDR3 runs 16 residues. Trimming shortened V by 0 bases and J by 2 bases, and 11 bases separated the two germline ends. The DNA of the CDR3 is TGTGCCACCAGCAGAGATTGGAGGGGGACTGGAAACACCATATATTTT. Translated, it gives CATSRDWRGTGNTIYF.

The V and J genes are TRBV7-2 and TRBJ2-6; D gene uncertain. CDR1 is SGHTA and CDR2 is FQGNSA in the germline V gene. The CDR3 sequence is 15 residues long. V was cut by 6 bases and J by 0 bases, with 9 bases left in between. For the CDR3, the DNA is TGTGCCAGCAGAGCCGGGTTCTCTGGGGCCAACGTCCTGACTTTC. It is translated as CASRAGFSGANVLTF.

This clone appeared a single time. This sequence joins TRBV5-4 and TRBJ2-3; D not resolved. V lost 1 base and J 2 bases, leaving 14 bases between the germline ends. Germline CDR1 reads SGHNT; CDR2 reads YYREEE (reference sequence). CDR3 length: 16 residues. CDR3 in amino acids: CASSLFRAADTDTQYF. As DNA, the CDR3 is TGTGCCAGCAGCTTGTTTAGGGCCGCAGACACAGATACGCAGTATTTT.

V is TRBV5-8 and J is TRBJ2-3; 14 nucleotides match TRBD2. The CDR3 sequence is 15 residues long. The trim removed 7 bases at V and 5 bases at J, leaving 6 bases unmatched. The germline CDR1 and CDR2 sequences are SGHTS and YDEGEE. The CDR3 sequence: CASGLAGGGKDTQYF. The CDR3 region has the DNA TGTGCCAGCGGACTAGCGGGGGGCGGGAAAGATACGCAGTATTTT. The full variable domain, with the rest looked up from reference TRBV5-8 and TRBJ2-3, is EAGVTQSPTHLIKTRGQQATLRCSPISGHTSVYWYQQALGLGLQFLLWYDEGEERNRGNFPPRFSGRQFPNYSSELNVNALELEDSALYLCASGLAGGGKDTQYFGPGTRLTVL.

The chain has TRBV12-5 and TRBJ2-3, with 8 bases identical to TRBD1. Germline-derived CDR1 and CDR2 are LGHNT and FRNRAP. J lost 4 bases, V lost 2 bases, and 2 bases had no gene match. The CDR3 consists of 14 residues. CDR3 amino acids: CASGLQGAPDTQYF. The CDR3 DNA is TGTGCTAGTGGTTTGCAGGGGGCGCCAGATACGCAGTATTTT.

The genes are TRBV14 and TRBJ2-3; 10 bases are a match to TRBD2. Germline trimming cut 0 bases from V and 2 bases from J; bases unmatched to any gene: 14. Per the germline V gene, CDR1 is SGHDN and CDR2 is FVKESK. This CDR3 spans 20 amino acids. The CDR3 nucleotides read TGTGCCAGCAGCCAAGAGGTACCTTCGTGGACTAGCGGTATCACAGATACGCAGTATTTT. As protein: CASSQEVPSWTSGITDTQYF.

The rearrangement joins TRBV9 to TRBJ1-2, with unresolved D. CDR3 length equals 15 residues. With 4 bases removed from V and 7 bases from J, the gap between germline ends came to 20 bases. Germline CDR1 is SGDLS and CDR2 is YYNGEE. The CDR3 reads CASSLRSEPSGGYTF. The CDR3 coding sequence is TGTGCCAGCAGCTTACGATCCGAACCCTCTGGTGGCTACACCTTC.

This clone came up a few times. The J gene is TRBJ1-4, the V gene TRBV7-2; no clear D. V shed 1 base and J shed 5 bases, with 8 bases lying between them. The CDR3 spans 14 residues. The germline gives CDR1 SGHTA, CDR2 FQGNSA. This CDR3 is CASSLGGYNEKLFF. The CDR3 bases are TGTGCCAGCAGCTTAGGGGGATACAATGAAAAACTGTTTTTT.

The chain uses TRBV15 and TRBJ1-2; tentatively, D is TRBD1 (6 bases). The germline V gene has CDR1 LNHNV and CDR2 YYDKDF (reference sequence). V lost 0 bases and J 7 bases, leaving 21 bases between the germline ends. The CDR3 loop spans 17 amino acids. The CDR3 region is CATSRDAAGAENGGYTF. CDR3 nucleotide sequence: TGTGCCACCAGCAGAGATGCGGCAGGGGCCGAGAATGGTGGCTACACCTTC. The whole variable domain, filled in from reference TRBV15 and TRBJ1-2, reads DAMVIQNPRYQVTQFGKPVTLSCSQTLNHNVMYWYQQKSSQAPKLLFHYYDKDFNNEADTPDNFQSRRPNTSFCFLDIRSPGLGDTAMYLCATSRDAAGAENGGYTFGSGTRLTVV.

The chain couples TRBV7-3 to TRBJ2-7; no definite D call. Germline-derived CDR1 and CDR2 are SGHTA and FQGTGA. Trimming took off 5 bases at V and 1 base at J, with 6 bases between the two ends. The CDR3 runs 12 residues. The chain's CDR3 is CASSRHSYEQYF. The DNA for the CDR3 is TGTGCCAGCAGCCGCCATTCCTACGAGCAGTACTTC.

The rearrangement uses TRBV11-2 and TRBJ1-1; tentative D call: TRBD1 (5 bases). The CDR3 is 15 residues long. V lost 5 bases and J lost 1, with 14 bases in between. CDR1 and CDR2 (germline): SGHAT, FQNNGV. This CDR3 reads CASSAQTVANTEAFF. For the CDR3, the DNA is TGTGCCAGCAGCGCACAGACAGTGGCGAACACTGAAGCTTTCTTT.

The rearrangement uses TRBV28 and TRBJ1-2; no clear D. V lost 3 bases and J 5 bases, leaving 7 bases between the germline ends. Germline-derived CDR1 and CDR2 are MDHEN and SYDVKM. The CDR3 has 12 amino acids. CDR3 coding DNA: TGTGCCAGCAGTTTGTCAGCATATGGCTACACCTTC. Translation gives CASSLSAYGYTF.

This chain uses TRBV2 with TRBJ1-6; 8 bases fit TRBD1. The V gene end was trimmed by 8 bases and the J gene end by 7 bases; junction bases not matched to a gene: 7. This CDR3 contains 14 residues. Germline CDR1 is SNHLY and CDR2 is FYNNEI. The CDR3 DNA reads as TGTGCCAGCTTAGGGGGACAGGCAAATTCACCCCTCCACTTT. Encoded protein: CASLGGQANSPLHF.

This chain uses TRBV9 with TRBJ1-4; D is perhaps TRBD1 (5 bases). Trimming removed 0 bases at V and 4 bases at J, with 10 bases between. The CDR3 loop spans 15 amino acids. Germline V gene data show CDR1 as SGDLS and CDR2 as YYNGEE. In DNA form, the CDR3 reads TGTGCCAGCAGCGTAGGGGGGATGGGTAATGAAAAACTGTTTTTT. Its protein is CASSVGGMGNEKLFF. Based on the CDR3 plus reference TRBV9 and TRBJ1-4, the full variable domain is DSGVTQTPKHLITATGQRVTLRCSPRSGDLSVYWYQQSLDQGLQFLIQYYNGEERAKGNILERFSAQQFPDLHSELNLSSLELGDSALYFCASSVGGMGNEKLFFGSGTQLSVL.

The gene calls are TRBV6-5 and TRBJ2-1, with 10 bases that match TRBD1. Trimming removed 5 bases from V and 3 bases from J; junction bases left unmatched: 4. This CDR3 spans 15 amino acids. Looked up from germline, CDR1 is MNHEY and CDR2 is SVGAGI. The CDR3 nucleotides are TGTGCCAGCAGTCCCGGGACAGGGGACTACAATGAGCAGTTCTTC. Translation: CASSPGTGDYNEQFF.

The chain carries TRBV29-1 and TRBJ2-3, with 7 bases that match TRBD2. This CDR3 has 16 amino acids. The germline V gene has CDR1 SQVTM and CDR2 ANQGSEA. Unmatched junction bases numbered 12, after V lost 4 bases and J lost 2 bases. CDR3 DNA: TGCAGCGTTGGGGCTGGGAGCGGGGCTCCCACAGATACGCAGTATTTT. As protein: CSVGAGSGAPTDTQYF.

The V call is TRBV7-9, the J call TRBJ2-7, with D possibly matching TRBD1 (8 bases). The V end lost 8 bases, the J end lost 3 bases, and 17 bases lay between the germline ends. This CDR3 region has 14 residues. The germline CDR1 and CDR2 sequences are SEHNR and FQNEAQ (reference sequence). The CDR3 nucleotides read TGTGCCAGCTCCACGACAGGGGACTACTACGAGCAGTACTTC. Amino acids: CASSTTGDYYEQYF. The full variable domain, rest sourced from reference TRBV7-9 and TRBJ2-7, is DTGVSQNPRHKITKRGQNVTFRCDPISEHNRLYWYRQTLGQGPEFLTYFQNEAQLEKSRLLSDRFSAERPKGSFSTLEIQRTEQGDSAMYLCASSTTGDYYEQYFGPGTRLTVT.

V and J are TRBV29-1 and TRBJ2-3; D uncertain. Germline V gene data show CDR1 as SQVTM and CDR2 as ANQGSEA. This CDR3 is built from 10 residues. V was pared by 7 bases and J by 7 bases, with 9 bases between. Written as DNA, the CDR3 is TGCAGCGCCACTAAGAATACGCAGTATTTT. This sequence encodes CSATKNTQYF.

CDR3 loop: CASSYSGPFSGPQHF. For the CDR3, the DNA is TGTGCCAGCAGTTACTCAGGTCCGTTTTCGGGGCCCCAGCATTTT. V is TRBV6-5 and J is TRBJ1-5; D gene uncertain. Germline V gene sequence: CDR1 MNHEY, CDR2 SVGAGI. Trimming took off 0 bases at V and 9 bases at J, with 15 bases between the two ends. CDR3 length equals 15 residues.

The J gene is TRBJ1-4, the V gene TRBV5-1, with a weak D call TRBD1 (5 bases). Germline V lookup: CDR1 SGHRS, CDR2 YFSETQ. The CDR3 runs to 14 residues. Trimming removed 3 bases from V and 8 bases from J, with 14 bases in between. As DNA, the CDR3 is TGCGCCAGCAGCTCAGACAGCACCGCAGAAAAACTGTTTTTT. This sequence encodes CASSSDSTAEKLFF.

The chain is built from TRBV19 and TRBJ1-2; D not certain. The CDR3 length is 13 residues. Looked up from germline, CDR1 is LNHDA and CDR2 is SQIVND (reference sequence). V was shortened by 3 bases and J by 3 bases, with 8 bases between the two germline ends. The CDR3 DNA follows: TGTGCCAGTAGTATTACCCAGTACTATGGCTACACCTTC. The encoded protein is CASSITQYYGYTF.

The chain carries TRBV5-1 and TRBJ2-3; D unresolved. The germline V gene encodes CDR1 SGHRS and CDR2 YFSETQ. The CDR3 runs 13 residues. The ends were cut back, 7 bases at V and 6 bases at J, with 15 bases in the middle. CDR3 residues: CASAGRAMDTQYF. The CDR3 DNA follows: TGCGCCAGCGCCGGTAGGGCAATGGATACGCAGTATTTT.

This chain uses TRBV25-1 with TRBJ1-1; the D gene is possibly TRBD1 (6 bases). Trimming shortened V by 9 bases and J by 2 bases, and 10 bases separated the two germline ends. This CDR3 comprises 12 residues. Germline CDR1 is MGHDK and CDR2 is SYGVNS. CDR3: CASLQGNTEAFF. For the CDR3, the DNA is TGTGCCAGTTTACAGGGAAACACTGAAGCTTTCTTT.

The chain employs TRBV7-6 and TRBJ1-2; TRBD1 matches at 7 bases. The germline gives CDR1 SGHVS, CDR2 FNYEAQ. The junction had 8 bases not matched to a gene; V was cut back by 5 bases and J by 5 bases. The length of the CDR3 is 14 residues. The CDR3 is CASSPRDSPYGYTF. Here the CDR3 DNA reads TGTGCCAGCAGCCCTAGGGACAGCCCGTATGGCTACACCTTC.

This chain uses TRBV19 with TRBJ2-7; 8 bases line up with TRBD1. This CDR3 comprises 15 residues. Germline CDR1 LNHDA, CDR2 SQIVND (reference sequence). J was trimmed by 3 bases and V by 5 bases; bases with no gene match: 9. CDR3 residues: CASSPGAGGLYEQYF. DNA of the CDR3: TGTGCCAGTAGTCCGGGGGCAGGGGGCCTCTACGAGCAGTACTTC.

This clone has just one count. The rearrangement uses TRBV6-5 and TRBJ1-1; no definite D call. The CDR3 contains 15 residues. Germline lookup yields CDR1 MNHEY and CDR2 SVGAGI. V was pared by 5 bases and J by 1 base, with 14 bases between. The CDR3 protein is CASSHEGGKNTEAFF. The CDR3 coding sequence is TGTGCCAGCAGTCATGAGGGAGGCAAGAACACTGAAGCTTTCTTT.

The rearrangement uses TRBV6-5 and TRBJ1-1; TRBD1 aligns across 8 bases. V trimming: 6 bases; J trimming: 4 bases; junction bases outside the gene matches: 4. From germline, CDR1 is MNHEY and CDR2 SVGAGI. The CDR3 is 13 residues long. The CDR3 loop reads CASRRQGFTEAFF. CDR3 DNA: TGTGCCAGCAGACGACAGGGGTTCACTGAAGCTTTCTTT.

About this clone itself: The same CDR3 can be traced to other DNA sequences in this sample. This chain joins TRBV2 and TRBJ1-1; D is uncertain. V dropped 3 bases and J dropped 0 bases, with 11 bases sitting between them. The CDR3 loop spans 15 amino acids. Germline lookup yields CDR1 SNHLY and CDR2 FYNNEI. CDR3 nucleotide sequence: TGTGCCAGCAGTGATAATCCGGAGATGAACACTGAAGCTTTCTTT. Protein product: CASSDNPEMNTEAFF.